This T cell receptor (beta chain) was captured in a study of T-cell memory formation after mild COVID-19. A single record per CDR3 protein comes from TCRdb applying MiXCR to the 5' RACE reads. Found here are about 140,000 distinct CDR3 sequences, 11% to 15% of them singletons; the top ten hold around 27%. Whole-study results and caveats: Shrinking CD4+ clones resided mostly in CM and EM, and CD8+ ones in EMRA.

This clonotype was observed a few times. Antigen unknown. This CDR3 comprises 14 residues. J gave up 7 bases and V 5 bases, and 4 bases lay outside the gene matches. The V gene's germline CDR1 is SNHLY and CDR2 FYNNEI. The receptor was isolated from an adult woman who had mild COVID-19 (a few samples of this study predate the infection). Cell type and time point are not known. The sequenced material came from PBMCs or a T cell subset sorted from them (not recorded which). The rearrangement uses TRBV2 and TRBJ2-2; 10 bases agree with TRBD2. The CDR3 coding sequence is TGTGCCAGCAGTACCCCTAGCGGGAGCGGGGAGCTGTTTTTT. This gives the protein CASSTPSGSGELFF.